This TCR beta chain was sequenced during a study of T cells in localized non-small cell lung cancer. Germline V gene lookup returns CDR1 MNHEY and CDR2 SMNVEV (reference sequence). J was trimmed by 0 bases and V by 5 bases; bases with no gene match: 4. The CDR3 runs to 17 residues. Only in-frame clones appear in the TCRdb table, and some are missing; sequencing was by immunoSEQ multiplex PCR. This sample has roughly 16,000 clones; about 88% occur once, and the top ten carry under 35%. The TCR originated in a female donor at least 60 years old with stage III squamous cell lung carcinoma. The gene calls are TRBV27 and TRBJ1-6; TRBD1 matches 10 bases. Sequences were derived from peripheral blood, sampled before any cancer treatment. CDR3 sequence: CASSLRTGGSYNSPLHF. DNA of the CDR3: TGTGCCAGCAGTCTCCGGACAGGGGGCTCCTATAATTCACCCCTCCACTTT.